The 14 T cell receptor beta chains listed next were all sequenced from one sample in a study of shared clonotypes between healthy human individuals. TCRdb's table, derived via immunoSEQ multiplex PCR, lists solely in-frame clones and lacks some. The sample lists over a million clones, over 95% occurring once. The source material was naive CD4+ T cells sorted from blood. Subset specified: CD45RA+ positively selected. The source of these receptors is a man younger than 40 in good health.

V is TRBV21-1 and J is TRBJ2-6; the D call in the table, TRBD1, was not verified against the DNA. TRBV21-1 is marked as a pseudogene. The CDR3 spans 17 residues. In DNA, the CDR3 is TGTGCCAGCAGCACTCCGGGACACTGCTCTGGGGCCAACGTCCTGACTTTC. Its translation is CASSTPGHCSGANVLTF.

The chain recombines TRBV5-1 with TRBJ1-1, with unresolved D. CDR3 length equals 12 residues. CDR1 and CDR2 (germline): SGHRS, YFSETQ. V was trimmed by 7 bases and J by 1 base, leaving 8 bases between them. CDR3 bases: TGCGCCAGCGGTTGGGAGAACACTGAAGCTTTCTTT. Translated: CASGWENTEAFF.

The chain is built from TRBV28 and TRBJ2-2, with 7 bases lining up with TRBD1. The CDR3 spans 16 residues. With 4 bases clipped from V and 4 bases from J, the junction kept 9 bases outside the gene matches. From germline, CDR1 is MDHEN and CDR2 SYDVKM. The chain's CDR3 is CASSSTGERLTGELFF. CDR3 DNA: TGTGCCAGCAGTTCCACAGGGGAAAGACTCACCGGGGAGCTGTTTTTT. The full variable domain, with the rest looked up from reference TRBV28 and TRBJ2-2, is DVKVTQSSRYLVKRTGEKVFLECVQDMDHENMFWYRQDPGLGLRLIYFSYDVKMKEKGDIPEGYSVSREKKERFSLILESASTNQTSMYLCASSSTGERLTGELFFGEGSRLTVL.

The V and J genes are TRBV15 and TRBJ2-5, with D unresolved. V was shortened by 5 bases and J by 5 bases, with 15 bases between the two germline ends. There are 14 residues in the CDR3. The V gene's germline CDR1 is LNHNV and CDR2 YYDKDF (reference sequence). The CDR3 sequence is CATSVRVDSETQYF. The CDR3 DNA is TGTGCCACCAGCGTACGTGTGGATTCGGAGACCCAGTACTTC.

The chain carries TRBV10-3 and TRBJ2-7; possibly TRBD1 for D (5 bases). Per germline, CDR1 ENHRY and CDR2 SYGVKD. V was trimmed by 0 bases and J by 0 bases, leaving 12 bases between them. The CDR3 loop spans 16 amino acids. For the CDR3, the DNA is TGTGCCATCAGTGAGTCGGACACAAGGAGCTCCTACGAGCAGTACTTC. Encoded protein: CAISESDTRSSYEQYF.

This clone came up once. This chain joins TRBV7-6 and TRBJ2-7; 9 positions match TRBD1. Germline V gene lookup returns CDR1 SGHVS and CDR2 FNYEAQ. CDR3 length: 15 residues. The trim removed 4 bases at V and 6 bases at J, leaving 10 bases unmatched. The chain's CDR3 is CASSYEGQGVSEQYF. In DNA, the CDR3 is TGTGCCAGCAGCTATGAGGGACAGGGTGTGAGCGAGCAGTACTTC.

The CDR3 spells CASSLAWREGSETQYF. The DNA for the CDR3 is TGTGCCAGCAGCTTAGCTTGGAGAGAGGGATCAGAGACCCAGTACTTC. The chain has TRBV7-9 and TRBJ2-5, with D possibly matching TRBD2 (5 bases). This CDR3 is 16 amino acids long. The germline V gene encodes CDR1 SEHNR and CDR2 FQNEAQ (reference sequence). The germline V and J ends were trimmed by 0 bases and 4 bases, with 15 bases remaining between them.

This clone was recorded only once. V gene TRBV19 combines with J gene TRBJ1-1; 9 bases align to TRBD1. Germline CDR1 is LNHDA and CDR2 is SQIVND (reference sequence). The CDR3 runs 15 residues. Unmatched junction bases numbered 7, after V lost 5 bases and J lost 3 bases. The CDR3 is CASSAGTGRYTEAFF. In nucleotides, the CDR3 is TGTGCCAGTAGTGCCGGGACAGGGAGGTACACTGAAGCTTTCTTT.

The chain carries TRBV27 and TRBJ1-2; D might be TRBD1 (6 bases). This CDR3 is built from 15 residues. Trimming took 2 bases from V and 4 from J, leaving 14 bases between them. Germline CDR1 MNHEY, CDR2 SMNVEV (reference sequence). The CDR3 DNA sequence: TGTGCCAGCAGTTTACGGGGGGCGGCCGGCTATGGCTACACCTTC. This translates into CASSLRGAAGYGYTF.

Points on this clone: The sample carries other DNA sequences with the same CDR3. This chain connects TRBV5-1 to TRBJ2-5; 9 bases fit TRBD2. This CDR3 is built from 13 residues. After removal of 4 bases from V and 4 bases from J, the junction contained 2 bases not matched to a gene. From germline, CDR1 is SGHRS and CDR2 YFSETQ. CDR3 coding DNA: TGCGCCAGCAGCCCGGGACTAGCAGAGACCCAGTACTTC. Protein: CASSPGLAETQYF.

The chain uses TRBV11-3 and TRBJ2-2, with D tentatively TRBD1 (7 bases). Per germline, CDR1 SGHNT and CDR2 YENEEA. The length of the CDR3 is 15 residues. V lost 3 bases and J 4 bases, leaving 12 bases between the germline ends. CDR3 residues: CASSFRQGGTGELFF. The CDR3 region has the DNA TGTGCCAGCAGCTTTCGACAGGGAGGCACCGGGGAGCTGTTTTTT. The variable domain in full, with the rest retrieved from reference TRBV11-3 and TRBJ2-2, is EAGVVQSPRYKIIEKKQPVAFWCNPISGHNTLYWYLQNLGQGPELLIRYENEEAVDDSQLPKDRFSAERLKGVDSTLKIQPAELGDSAVYLCASSFRQGGTGELFFGEGSRLTVL.

This chain connects TRBV6-6 to TRBJ1-4, with D maybe TRBD1 (6 bases). V dropped 0 bases and J dropped 6 bases, with 14 bases sitting between them. The CDR3 extends over 16 amino acids. Germline-derived CDR1 and CDR2 are MNHNY and SVGAGI (reference sequence). CDR3: CASSYSLGGGYEKLFF. The CDR3 DNA is TGTGCCAGCAGTTACTCTCTGGGGGGCGGGTATGAAAAACTGTTTTTT.

The V and J genes are TRBV29-1 and TRBJ2-1; 9 bases map to TRBD2. Trimming took 4 bases from V and 5 from J; bases not matched to a gene: 9. The CDR3 has 15 amino acids. CDR1 is SQVTM and CDR2 is ANQGSEA in the germline V gene. The CDR3 spells CSVAVASGTNNEQFF. The CDR3 DNA sequence: TGCAGCGTTGCTGTGGCTAGCGGGACCAACAATGAGCAGTTCTTC.

This clone has more than one count but fewer than ten. The chain employs TRBV7-8 and TRBJ2-7, with a weak D call TRBD1 (5 bases). V lost 3 bases to trimming and J lost 6 bases, with 6 bases between them. The length of the CDR3 is 11 residues. Germline CDR1 reads SGHVS; CDR2 reads FQNEAQ. The CDR3 sequence is CASSFQGEQYF. The CDR3 bases are TGTGCCAGCAGCTTTCAGGGCGAGCAGTACTTC.